These 9 T cell receptor beta chains share one sample of origin, sequenced in a study of blood T cell repertoires in COVID-19. Assay used: immunoSEQ multiplex PCR; TCRdb lists only in-frame clones, some missing. The data hold some 60,000 clones, with 70% to 90% observed a single time. The sequenced sample consisted of peripheral blood. These receptors were collected from a human donor in a cohort sampled during active COVID-19.

The chain has TRBV9 and TRBJ2-6, with 11 bases aligning to TRBD1. Germline CDR1 is SGDLS and CDR2 is YYNGEE. V shed 4 bases and J 0 bases; nucleotides not matched to a gene: 6. The CDR3 is 18 amino acids. CDR3 DNA: TGTGCCAGCAGCAAGGGACAGGGGGAGGTCTCTGGGGCCAACGTCCTGACTTTC. It translates to CASSKGQGEVSGANVLTF.

The V and J genes are TRBV7-8 and TRBJ1-6; no reliable D call. Germline V gene lookup returns CDR1 SGHVS and CDR2 FQNEAQ. This CDR3 contains 15 residues. V lost 1 base to trimming and J lost 0 bases, with 4 bases between them. Here the CDR3 DNA reads TGTGCCAGCAGCTTAGTCAGCTCCTATAATTCACCCCTCCACTTT. Protein sequence: CASSLVSSYNSPLHF. Full variable domain (remainder filled in from reference TRBV7-8 and TRBJ1-6): GAGVSQSPRYKVAKRGQDVALRCDPISGHVSLFWYQQALGQGPEFLTYFQNEAQLDKSGLPSDRFFAERPEGSVSTLKIQRTQQEDSAVYLCASSLVSSYNSPLHFGNGTRLTVT.

This chain uses TRBV6-5 with TRBJ2-1, with TRBD2 as a possible D gene (5 bases). This CDR3 is built from 15 residues. With 3 bases removed from V and 6 bases from J, the gap between germline ends came to 15 bases. Per germline, CDR1 MNHEY and CDR2 SVGAGI. CDR3 protein: CASSYDAPGSNEQFF. CDR3 bases: TGTGCCAGCAGTTATGATGCGCCGGGGTCCAATGAGCAGTTCTTC.

This sequence joins TRBV6-5 and TRBJ1-1; tentatively, D is TRBD1 (5 bases). The germline V gene has CDR1 MNHEY and CDR2 SVGAGI. The V end lost 8 bases, the J end lost 4 bases, and 14 bases lay between the germline ends. This CDR3 contains 13 residues. The CDR3 nucleotides are TGTGCCAGCCGCCAGGGATTGATCACTGAAGCTTTCTTT. It yields the protein CASRQGLITEAFF.

This chain uses TRBV7-2 with TRBJ2-7; D perhaps matches TRBD1 (6 bases). CDR1 SGHTA and CDR2 FQGNSA come from the germline V gene. The V end was cut by 5 bases, the J end by 6 bases, with 20 bases between. The CDR3 is made up of 15 amino acids. The CDR3 loop is CASSLVGTPISEQYF. The CDR3 DNA reads TGTGCCAGCAGCCTCGTGGGGACACCGATATCCGAGCAGTACTTC.

This sequence joins TRBV10-3 and TRBJ2-2; TRBD1 matches at 11 bases. This CDR3 is built from 14 residues. Germline lookup yields CDR1 ENHRY and CDR2 SYGVKD. J lost 5 bases, V lost 5 bases, and 1 base had no gene match. The CDR3 DNA reads TGTGCCATCAGTTGGGACAGGGGGACCGGGGAGCTGTTTTTT. Translation: CAISWDRGTGELFF.

CDR3 sequence: CASSYSARTDTQYF. As DNA, the CDR3 is TGTGCCAGCAGTTACTCTGCCCGCACAGATACGCAGTATTTT. The rearrangement joins TRBV7-2 to TRBJ2-3; D uncertain. Trimming stripped 6 bases from V and 1 base from J, with 11 bases between. This CDR3 is built from 14 residues. CDR1 SGHTA and CDR2 FQGNSA come from the germline V gene.

This rearrangement joins TRBV11-2 to TRBJ2-3; 8 nucleotides match TRBD2. After removal of 3 bases from V and 6 bases from J, the junction contained 2 bases not matched to a gene. Germline V lookup: CDR1 SGHAT, CDR2 FQNNGV. The CDR3 has 13 amino acids. As DNA, the CDR3 is TGTGCCAGCAGCTTGGCTAGCGGGGATACGCAGTATTTT. This translates into CASSLASGDTQYF.

The J gene is TRBJ2-5, the V gene TRBV30; 8 bases align to TRBD2. The CDR3 is 14 residues long. V lost 2 bases, J lost 4 bases, and 6 bases stayed unmatched. From germline, CDR1 is GTSNPN and CDR2 SVGIG (reference sequence). The DNA of the CDR3 is TGTGCCTGGAGTAGCGGGGGATGGGGAGAGACCCAGTACTTC. Translated: CAWSSGGWGETQYF.